These 9 T cell receptor beta chains were all obtained from the same sample, sequenced in a study of CD8 T cells in ankylosing spondylitis. From the 5' RACE reads, TCRdb called clonotypes with MiXCR, one entry per CDR3 protein. The sample lists approximately 150,000 distinct CDR3 sequences; around a third were seen once. The source material was synovial fluid, either unsorted or a sorted T cell fraction (not recorded which). Receptor source: a male donor with ankylosing spondylitis.

The chain recombines TRBV7-8 with TRBJ2-2, with a weak D call TRBD2 (7 bases). This CDR3 comprises 16 residues. V was clipped by 5 bases and J by 10 bases, with 23 bases between them. Germline CDR1 is SGHVS and CDR2 is FQNEAQ. This chain's CDR3 is CASSLSRGGGVEELFF. The CDR3 DNA is TGTGCCAGCAGCCTAAGTCGGGGCGGGGGCGTCGAGGAGCTGTTTTTT.

CDR3 coding DNA: TGCAGTGTCCCGGGACTAGCGGTTTCCTACAATGAGCAGTTCTTC. Residues: CSVPGLAVSYNEQFF. The gene calls are TRBV20-1 and TRBJ2-1; 11 bases match TRBD2. The ends lost 7 bases at V and 1 base at J; junction bases unmatched: 6. Germline V gene sequence: CDR1 DFQATT, CDR2 SNEGSKA (reference sequence). The CDR3 consists of 15 residues.

This clonotype was found a few times. The J gene is TRBJ2-1, the V gene TRBV3-1; possibly TRBD2 for D (7 bases). Germline values: CDR1 LGHDT, CDR2 YNNKEL (reference sequence). CDR3 length equals 17 residues. V lost 7 bases and J lost 1, with 20 bases in between. For the CDR3, the DNA is TGTGCCAGCACCAAAAAGAGGGGGGGATCGTCCTACAATGAGCAGTTCTTC. It is translated as CASTKKRGGSSYNEQFF.

The rearrangement uses TRBV6-5 and TRBJ2-3, with a possible D match to TRBD1 (5 bases). The CDR3 length is 11 residues. Germline V gives CDR1 MNHEY, CDR2 SVGAGI. V was pared by 8 bases and J by 4 bases, with 7 bases between. CDR3 loop: CASQQADTQYF. In nucleotides, the CDR3 is TGTGCCAGCCAACAGGCAGATACGCAGTATTTT.

This chain joins TRBV10-3 and TRBJ2-2; D call uncertain. Germline V gene lookup returns CDR1 ENHRY and CDR2 SYGVKD. V was clipped by 3 bases and J by 0 bases, with 14 bases between them. The CDR3 totals 17 residues. The CDR3 region is CAISDSPGRSNTGELFF. The CDR3 nucleotides are TGTGCCATCAGTGACTCTCCGGGCCGGTCGAACACCGGGGAGCTGTTTTTT.

This clonotype showed up many times. V is TRBV27 and J is TRBJ2-1, with D maybe TRBD1 (7 bases). Trimming cost V 10 bases and J 4 bases, with 17 bases left between them. The CDR3 length is 14 residues. Germline values: CDR1 MNHEY, CDR2 SMNVEV (reference sequence). The CDR3 loop is CATTRDRQYNEQFF. Written as DNA, the CDR3 is TGTGCCACCACGCGGGACAGACAATACAATGAGCAGTTCTTC.

The sample holds a few counts of this clonotype. This chain links TRBV12-3 or TRBV12-4 with TRBJ1-3, with D unresolved. V gave up 1 base and J gave up 3 bases, with 4 bases separating them. The CDR3 runs to 13 residues. Here the CDR3 DNA reads TGTGCCAGCAGTTTAGGGGGTGGAAACACCATATATTTT. It codes for CASSLGGGNTIYF.

V and J are TRBV10-3 and TRBJ2-5; possibly TRBD2 for D (8 bases). Trimming took off 6 bases at V and 4 bases at J, with 18 bases between the two ends. CDR3 length equals 15 residues. The germline V gene has CDR1 ENHRY and CDR2 SYGVKD. CDR3 sequence (DNA): TGTGCCATCAGGATAGGGGGCGGGGGGCCAGAGACCCAGTACTTC. Encoded protein: CAIRIGGGGPETQYF.

This chain links TRBV11-2 with TRBJ2-1, with 11 bases aligning to TRBD1. CDR1 and CDR2 from the germline V gene are SGHAT and FQNNGV. CDR3 size: 13 residues. The V segment lost 0 bases and the J segment 12 bases; nucleotides outside the gene matches: 1. The CDR3 sequence: CASSLDGTGGQFF. Written as DNA, the CDR3 is TGTGCCAGCAGCTTAGATGGGACAGGGGGGCAGTTCTTC.